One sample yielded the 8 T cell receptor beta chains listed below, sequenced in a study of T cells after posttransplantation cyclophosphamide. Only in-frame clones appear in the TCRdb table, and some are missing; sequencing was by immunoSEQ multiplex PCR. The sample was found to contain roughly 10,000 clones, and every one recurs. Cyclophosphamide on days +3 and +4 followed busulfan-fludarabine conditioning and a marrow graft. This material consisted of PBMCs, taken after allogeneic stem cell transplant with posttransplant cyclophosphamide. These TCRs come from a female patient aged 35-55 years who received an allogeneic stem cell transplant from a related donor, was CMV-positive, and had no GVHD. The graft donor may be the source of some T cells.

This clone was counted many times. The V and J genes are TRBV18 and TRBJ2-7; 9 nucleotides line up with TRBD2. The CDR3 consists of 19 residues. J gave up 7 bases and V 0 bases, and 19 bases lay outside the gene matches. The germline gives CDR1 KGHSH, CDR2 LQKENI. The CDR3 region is CASSPPGAGGRPGLREQYF. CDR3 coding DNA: TGTGCCAGCTCACCACCGGGAGCGGGGGGACGACCAGGGTTGAGGGAGCAGTACTTC.

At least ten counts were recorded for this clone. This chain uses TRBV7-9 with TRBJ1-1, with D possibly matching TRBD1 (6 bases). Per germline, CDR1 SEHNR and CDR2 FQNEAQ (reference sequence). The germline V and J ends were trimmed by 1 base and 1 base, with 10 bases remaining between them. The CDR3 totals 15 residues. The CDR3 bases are TGTGCCAGCAGCTTAGAGGGGGGGCAGAACACTGAAGCTTTCTTT. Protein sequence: CASSLEGGQNTEAFF.

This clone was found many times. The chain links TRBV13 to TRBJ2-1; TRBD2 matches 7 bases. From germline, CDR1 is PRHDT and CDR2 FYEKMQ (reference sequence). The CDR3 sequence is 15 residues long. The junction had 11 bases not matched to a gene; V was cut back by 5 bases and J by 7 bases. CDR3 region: CASSNLGGRQNEQFF. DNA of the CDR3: TGTGCCAGCAGCAACCTAGGCGGGAGACAAAATGAGCAGTTCTTC. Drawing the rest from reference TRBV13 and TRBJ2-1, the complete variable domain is AAGVIQSPRHLIKEKRETATLKCYPIPRHDTVYWYQQGPGQDPQFLISFYEKMQSDKGSIPDRFSAQQFSDYHSELNMSSLELGDSALYFCASSNLGGRQNEQFFGPGTRLTVL.

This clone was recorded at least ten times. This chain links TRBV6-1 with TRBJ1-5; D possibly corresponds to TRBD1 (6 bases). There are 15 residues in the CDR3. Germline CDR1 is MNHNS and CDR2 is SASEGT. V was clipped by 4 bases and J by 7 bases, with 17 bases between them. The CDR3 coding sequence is TGTGCCAGCAGTGCGGAACAGGGCCCGGAGCAGCCCCAGCATTTT. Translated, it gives CASSAEQGPEQPQHF.

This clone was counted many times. CDR3 bases: TGTGCCAGCAGCAGAGGGACAGACTATTCACCCCTCCACTTT. Amino acids: CASSRGTDYSPLHF. The rearrangement uses TRBV6-5 and TRBJ1-6, with 7 bases lining up with TRBD1. The trim removed 6 bases at V and 8 bases at J, leaving 7 bases unmatched. The germline V gene encodes CDR1 MNHEY and CDR2 SVGAGI. The CDR3 has 14 amino acids.

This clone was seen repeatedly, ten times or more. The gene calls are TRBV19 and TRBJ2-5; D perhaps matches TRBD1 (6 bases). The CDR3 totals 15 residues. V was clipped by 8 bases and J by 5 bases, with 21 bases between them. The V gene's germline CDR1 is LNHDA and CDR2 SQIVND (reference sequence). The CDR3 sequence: CASSLGLGAVETQYF. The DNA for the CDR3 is TGTGCCAGTTCCTTGGGGCTGGGGGCGGTGGAGACCCAGTACTTC. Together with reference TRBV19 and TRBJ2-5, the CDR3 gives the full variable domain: DGGITQSPKYLFRKEGQNVTLSCEQNLNHDAMYWYRQDPGQGLRLIYYSQIVNDFQKGDIAEGYSVSREKKESFPLTVTSAQKNPTAFYLCASSLGLGAVETQYFGPGTRLLVL.

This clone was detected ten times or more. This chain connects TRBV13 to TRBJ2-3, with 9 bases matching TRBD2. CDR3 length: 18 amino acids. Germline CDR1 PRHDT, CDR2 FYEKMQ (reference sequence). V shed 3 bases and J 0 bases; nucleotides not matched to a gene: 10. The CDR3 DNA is TGTGCCAGCAGCTTCGGCGGGGGGGCAGGTTTTAGCACAGATACGCAGTATTTT. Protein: CASSFGGGAGFSTDTQYF.

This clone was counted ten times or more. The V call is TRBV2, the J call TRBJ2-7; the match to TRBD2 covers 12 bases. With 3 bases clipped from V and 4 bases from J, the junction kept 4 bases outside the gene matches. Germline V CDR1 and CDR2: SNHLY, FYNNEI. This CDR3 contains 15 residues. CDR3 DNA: TGTGCCAGCAGTGAGGTAGGGACTAGCGGGTACGAGCAGTACTTC. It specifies CASSEVGTSGYEQYF.